This is a list of T cell receptor beta chains from one sample in a study of cytomegalovirus exposure and HLA in healthy donors. The method was immunoSEQ multiplex PCR; TCRdb's version includes in-frame clones alone and lacks a portion of them. Seen here are more than 130,000 clones, around 72% observed once, and the top ten hold about 15%. Sequenced sample: PBMCs. Source of these receptors: a human donor in good health. The CDR3 runs from the conserved cysteine through the conserved F or W.

j_gene	v_gene	len	CDR3aa
TRBJ1-2	TRBV7-9	13	CASSLVGIGGYTF
TRBJ2-3	TRBV10-3	14	CAMRLAGDADTQYF
TRBJ2-3	TRBV15	12	CATSRDSDTQYF
TRBJ2-1	TRBV4-1	13	CASSRTGDNEQFF
TRBJ2-7	TRBV5-1	16	CARRTHRDRGAYEQYF
TRBJ1-6	TRBV7-9	17	CASSLGTGQSYNSPLHF
TRBJ1-2	TRBV6-5	15	CASSYDSGQSYGYTF
TRBJ1-5	TRBV11-2	15	CASSLGDRVDQPQHF
TRBJ2-1	TRBV15	20	CATSRARPPRSSGSYNEQFF
TRBJ1-4	TRBV5-5	15	CASSQGQGGNEKLFF
TRBJ1-5	TRBV4-1	15	CASSQDPGERQPQHF
TRBJ2-5	TRBV7-2	14	CASSLGGEQETQYF
TRBJ1-4	TRBV9	16	CASSVGSSRRNEKLFF
TRBJ2-3	TRBV5-8	16	CASSRGEAGAGDTQYF
TRBJ1-4	TRBV9	15	CASSSPGGVDEKLFF
TRBJ1-2	TRBV18	15	CASSLMGQVNYGYTF
TRBJ2-7	TRBV5-6	15	CASSFVGTSPHEQYF
TRBJ2-1	TRBV15	15	CATSSRDSSYNEQFF
TRBJ2-1	TRBV19	14	CASEYRGPYNEQFF
TRBJ1-4	TRBV7-2	13	CASSLGLVEKLFF
TRBJ2-7	TRBV9	14	CASSVEYGAYEQYF
TRBJ1-1	TRBV4-1	15	CASSTTTEIYLEAFF
TRBJ1-1	TRBV6-5	12	CASRTGYTEAFF
TRBJ1-3	TRBV7-3	14	CASSLAGPGNTIYF
TRBJ2-2	TRBV19	16	CASSMGTVQTYGELFF
TRBJ1-3	TRBV19	15	CASSPDRETGNTIYF
TRBJ2-5	TRBV5-1	15	CASSLTSTRQETQYF
TRBJ2-4	TRBV4-1	19	CASSHPPGLAGIAKNIQYF
TRBJ2-7	TRBV4-1	15	CASSARDRVVYEQYF
TRBJ2-3	TRBV10-1	15	CASSEGLAHTDTQYF
TRBJ1-1	TRBV14	12	CASSLMNSEAFF
TRBJ1-4	TRBV28	12	CASSFGNEKLFF
TRBJ1-1	TRBV6-5	14	CASTRGQKNTEAFF
TRBJ2-5	TRBV6-1	15	CASSQTSGGPETQYF
TRBJ1-3	TRBV5-8	13	CASSLHSGGTIYF
TRBJ1-4	TRBV5-8	16	CASSPHYSATNEKLFF
TRBJ2-7	TRBV9	15	CASSVGASGSYEQYF
TRBJ1-3	TRBV28	14	CASSLRDSGNTIYF
TRBJ2-7	TRBV2	14	CASSETGDSYEQYF
TRBJ2-1	TRBV18	16	CASSPRGQGYGNEQFF
TRBJ2-1	TRBV29-1	15	CSVPPRDRGHNEQFF
TRBJ1-1	TRBV19	13	CASLQGQNTEAFF